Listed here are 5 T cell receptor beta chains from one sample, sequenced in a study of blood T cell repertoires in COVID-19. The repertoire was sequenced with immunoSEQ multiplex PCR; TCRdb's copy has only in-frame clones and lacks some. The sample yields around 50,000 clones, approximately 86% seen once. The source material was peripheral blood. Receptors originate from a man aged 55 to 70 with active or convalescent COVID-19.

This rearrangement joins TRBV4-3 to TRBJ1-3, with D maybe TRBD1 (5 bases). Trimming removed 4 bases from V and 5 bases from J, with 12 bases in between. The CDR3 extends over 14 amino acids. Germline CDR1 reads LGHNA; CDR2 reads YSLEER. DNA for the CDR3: TGCGCCAGCAGCCCGGGCACAGGAAGAAACACCATATATTTT. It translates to CASSPGTGRNTIYF.

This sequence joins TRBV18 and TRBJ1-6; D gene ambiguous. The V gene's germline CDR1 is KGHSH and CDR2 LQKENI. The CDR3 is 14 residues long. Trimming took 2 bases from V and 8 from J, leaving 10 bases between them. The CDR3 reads CASSPNSADSPLHF. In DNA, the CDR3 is TGTGCCAGCTCACCAAATTCCGCGGATTCACCCCTCCACTTT.

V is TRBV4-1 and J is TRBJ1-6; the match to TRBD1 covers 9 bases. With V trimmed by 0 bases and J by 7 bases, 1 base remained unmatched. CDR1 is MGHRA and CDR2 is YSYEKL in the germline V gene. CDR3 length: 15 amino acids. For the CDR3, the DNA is TGCGCCAGCAGCCAAGATGGACAGGGGAATTCACCCCTCCACTTT. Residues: CASSQDGQGNSPLHF.

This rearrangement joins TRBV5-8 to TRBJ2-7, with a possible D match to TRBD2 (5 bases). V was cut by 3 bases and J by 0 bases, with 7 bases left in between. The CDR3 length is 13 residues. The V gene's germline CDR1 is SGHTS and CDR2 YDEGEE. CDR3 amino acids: CASSWEFSYEQYF. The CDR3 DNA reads TGTGCCAGCAGCTGGGAGTTCTCCTACGAGCAGTACTTC. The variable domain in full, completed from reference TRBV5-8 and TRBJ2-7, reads EAGVTQSPTHLIKTRGQQATLRCSPISGHTSVYWYQQALGLGLQFLLWYDEGEERNRGNFPPRFSGRQFPNYSSELNVNALELEDSALYLCASSWEFSYEQYFGPGTRLTVT.

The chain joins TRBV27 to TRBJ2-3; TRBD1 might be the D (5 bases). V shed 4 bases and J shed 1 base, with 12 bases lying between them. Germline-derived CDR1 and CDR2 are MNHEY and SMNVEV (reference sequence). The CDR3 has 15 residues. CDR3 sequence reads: CASSSQWGGTDTQYF. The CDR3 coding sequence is TGTGCCAGCAGTTCTCAGTGGGGCGGCACAGATACGCAGTATTTT.